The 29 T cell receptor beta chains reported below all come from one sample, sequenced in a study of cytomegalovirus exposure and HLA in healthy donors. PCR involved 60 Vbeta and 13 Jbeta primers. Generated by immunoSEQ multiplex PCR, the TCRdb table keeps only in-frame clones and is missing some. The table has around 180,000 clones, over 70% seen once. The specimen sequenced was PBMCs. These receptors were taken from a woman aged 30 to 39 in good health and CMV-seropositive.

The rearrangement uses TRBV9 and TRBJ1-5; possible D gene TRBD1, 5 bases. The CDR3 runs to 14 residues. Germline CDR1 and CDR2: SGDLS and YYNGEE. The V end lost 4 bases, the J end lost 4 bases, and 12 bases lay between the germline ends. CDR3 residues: CASSKGQGNQPQHF. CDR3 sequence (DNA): TGTGCCAGCAGCAAGGGGCAGGGTAATCAGCCCCAGCATTTT.

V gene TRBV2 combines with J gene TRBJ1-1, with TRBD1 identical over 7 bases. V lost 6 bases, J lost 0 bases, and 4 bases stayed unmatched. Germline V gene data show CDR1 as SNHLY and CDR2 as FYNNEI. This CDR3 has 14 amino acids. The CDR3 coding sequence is TGTGCCAGCAGACCGGGACAGCTGAACACTGAAGCTTTCTTT. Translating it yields CASRPGQLNTEAFF.

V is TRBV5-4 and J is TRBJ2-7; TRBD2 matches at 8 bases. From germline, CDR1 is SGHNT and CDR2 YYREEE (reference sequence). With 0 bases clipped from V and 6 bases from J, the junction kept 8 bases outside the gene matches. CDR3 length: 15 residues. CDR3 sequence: CASSLAGLAGAEQYF. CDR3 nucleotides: TGTGCCAGCAGCTTGGCCGGTCTAGCGGGCGCCGAGCAGTACTTC.

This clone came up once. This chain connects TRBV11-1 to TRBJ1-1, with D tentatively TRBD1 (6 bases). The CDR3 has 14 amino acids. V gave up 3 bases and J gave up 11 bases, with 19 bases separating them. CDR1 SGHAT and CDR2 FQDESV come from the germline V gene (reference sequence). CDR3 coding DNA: TGTGCCAGCAGCTTGGACAGACATGAACAAAGGGCTTTCTTT. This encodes CASSLDRHEQRAFF.

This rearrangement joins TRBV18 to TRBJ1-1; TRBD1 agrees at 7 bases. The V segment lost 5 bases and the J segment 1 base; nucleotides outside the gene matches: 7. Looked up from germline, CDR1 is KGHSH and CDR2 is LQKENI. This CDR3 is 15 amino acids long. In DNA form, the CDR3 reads TGTGCCAGCTCAGGTTATGACAGGGCGAACACTGAAGCTTTCTTT. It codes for CASSGYDRANTEAFF.

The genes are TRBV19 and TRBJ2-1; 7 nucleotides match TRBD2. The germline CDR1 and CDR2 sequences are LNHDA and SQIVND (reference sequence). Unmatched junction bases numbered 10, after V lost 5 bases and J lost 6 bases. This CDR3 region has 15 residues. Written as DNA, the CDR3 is TGTGCCAGTAGTTTCTCCCCGGGGGGAGTCAATGAGCAGTTCTTC. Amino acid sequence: CASSFSPGGVNEQFF.

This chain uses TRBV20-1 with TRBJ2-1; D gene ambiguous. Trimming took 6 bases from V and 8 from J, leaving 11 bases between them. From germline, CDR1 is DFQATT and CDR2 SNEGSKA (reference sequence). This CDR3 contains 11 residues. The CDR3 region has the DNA TGCAGTGCCCCCGCCGGGTATGAGCAGTTCTTC. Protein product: CSAPAGYEQFF.

The DNA of the CDR3 is TGCGCCAGCAGGGTAGGGGGCACCGGGGAGCTGTTTTTT. Its translation is CASRVGGTGELFF. This sequence joins TRBV4-3 and TRBJ2-2, with D tentatively TRBD1 (6 bases). CDR3 size: 13 residues. Trimming removed 6 bases from V and 4 bases from J, with 9 bases in between. The germline V gene has CDR1 LGHNA and CDR2 YSLEER.

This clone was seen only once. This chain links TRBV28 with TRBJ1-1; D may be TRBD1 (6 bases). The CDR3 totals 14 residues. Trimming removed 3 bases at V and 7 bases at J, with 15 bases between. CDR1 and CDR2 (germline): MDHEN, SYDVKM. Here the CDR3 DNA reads TGTGCCAGCAGTTTCCGGCCCGGACAGCGTGAAGCTTTCTTT. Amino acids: CASSFRPGQREAFF.

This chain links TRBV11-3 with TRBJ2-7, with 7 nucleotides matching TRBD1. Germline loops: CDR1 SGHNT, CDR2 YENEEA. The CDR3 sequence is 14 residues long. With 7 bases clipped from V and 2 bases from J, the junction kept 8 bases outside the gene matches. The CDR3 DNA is TGTGCCAGCACCCAGACGGGACAGCCCTACGAGCAGTACTTC. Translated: CASTQTGQPYEQYF.

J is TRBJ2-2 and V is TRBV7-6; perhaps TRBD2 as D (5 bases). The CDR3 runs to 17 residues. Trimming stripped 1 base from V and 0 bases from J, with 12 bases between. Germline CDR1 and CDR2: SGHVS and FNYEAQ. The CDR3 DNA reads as TGTGCCAGCAGCTTAGTAGCGCAGACCGCGAACACCGGGGAGCTGTTTTTT. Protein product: CASSLVAQTANTGELFF. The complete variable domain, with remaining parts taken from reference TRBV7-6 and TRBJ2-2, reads GAGVSQSPRYKVTKRGQDVALRCDPISGHVSLYWYRQALGQGPEFLTYFNYEAQQDKSGLPNDRFSAERPEGSISTLTIQRTEQRDSAMYRCASSLVAQTANTGELFFGEGSRLTVL.

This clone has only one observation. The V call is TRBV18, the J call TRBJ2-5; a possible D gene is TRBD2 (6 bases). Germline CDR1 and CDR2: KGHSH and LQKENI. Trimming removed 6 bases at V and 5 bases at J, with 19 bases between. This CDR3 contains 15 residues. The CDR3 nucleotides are TGTGCCAGCTCCTGGCAGGGAGGTCATCGCGAGACCCAGTACTTC. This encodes CASSWQGGHRETQYF.

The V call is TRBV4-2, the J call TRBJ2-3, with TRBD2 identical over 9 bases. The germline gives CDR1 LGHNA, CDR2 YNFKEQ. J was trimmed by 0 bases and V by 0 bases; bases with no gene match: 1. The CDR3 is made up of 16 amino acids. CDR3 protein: CASSQELAGSTDTQYF. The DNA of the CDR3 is TGTGCCAGCAGCCAAGAGCTAGCGGGGAGCACAGATACGCAGTATTTT.

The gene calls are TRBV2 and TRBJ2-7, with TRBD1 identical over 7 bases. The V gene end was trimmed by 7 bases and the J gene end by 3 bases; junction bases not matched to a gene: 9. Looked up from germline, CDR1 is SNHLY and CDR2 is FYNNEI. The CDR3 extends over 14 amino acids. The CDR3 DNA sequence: TGTGCCAGCACACAGGGGCGTTCAGGCTACGAGCAGTACTTC. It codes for CASTQGRSGYEQYF.

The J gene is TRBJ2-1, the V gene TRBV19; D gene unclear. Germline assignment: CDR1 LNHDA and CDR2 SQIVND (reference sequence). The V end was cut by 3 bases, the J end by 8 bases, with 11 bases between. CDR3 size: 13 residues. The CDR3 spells CASSIPSTDEQFF. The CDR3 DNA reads TGTGCCAGTAGTATCCCCTCTACGGATGAGCAGTTCTTC.

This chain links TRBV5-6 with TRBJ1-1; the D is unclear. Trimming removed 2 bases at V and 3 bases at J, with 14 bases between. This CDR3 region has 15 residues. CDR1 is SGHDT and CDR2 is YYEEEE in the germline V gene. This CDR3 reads CASSFRHPGDTEAFF. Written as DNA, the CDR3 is TGTGCCAGCAGCTTCCGCCACCCCGGGGACACTGAAGCTTTCTTT.

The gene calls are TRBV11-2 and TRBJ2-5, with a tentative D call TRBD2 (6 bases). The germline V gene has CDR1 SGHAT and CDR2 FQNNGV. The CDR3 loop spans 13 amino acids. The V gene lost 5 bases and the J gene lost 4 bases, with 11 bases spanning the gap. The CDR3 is CASSLGGPETQYF. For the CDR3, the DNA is TGTGCCAGCAGCCTGGGGGGACCAGAGACCCAGTACTTC.

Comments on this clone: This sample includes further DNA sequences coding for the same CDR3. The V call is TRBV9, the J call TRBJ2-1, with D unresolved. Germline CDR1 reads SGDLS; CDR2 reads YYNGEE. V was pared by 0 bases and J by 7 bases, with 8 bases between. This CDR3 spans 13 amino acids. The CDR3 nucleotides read TGTGCCAGCAGCGTAGACTACCTTAATGAGCAGTTCTTC. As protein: CASSVDYLNEQFF.

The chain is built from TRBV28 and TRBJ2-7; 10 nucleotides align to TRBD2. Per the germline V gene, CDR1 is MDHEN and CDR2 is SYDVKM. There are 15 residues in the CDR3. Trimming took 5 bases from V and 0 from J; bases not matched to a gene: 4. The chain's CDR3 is CASSPPSGSSYEQYF. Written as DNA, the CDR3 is TGTGCCAGCAGTCCCCCTAGCGGGAGCTCCTACGAGCAGTACTTC.

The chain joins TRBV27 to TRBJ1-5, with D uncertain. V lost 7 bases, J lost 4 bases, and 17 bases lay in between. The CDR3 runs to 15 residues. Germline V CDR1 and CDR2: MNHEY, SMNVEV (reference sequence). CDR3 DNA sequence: TGTGCCAGCAAAAGCGAAGGCGCAGAAAATCAGCCCCAGCATTTT. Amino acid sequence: CASKSEGAENQPQHF.

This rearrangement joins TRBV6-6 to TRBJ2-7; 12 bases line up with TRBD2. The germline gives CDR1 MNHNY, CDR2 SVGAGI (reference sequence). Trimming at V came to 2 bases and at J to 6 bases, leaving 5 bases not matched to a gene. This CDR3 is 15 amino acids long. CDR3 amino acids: CASSYGWTSGTEQYF. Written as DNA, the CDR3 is TGTGCCAGCAGTTACGGCTGGACTAGCGGGACCGAGCAGTACTTC.

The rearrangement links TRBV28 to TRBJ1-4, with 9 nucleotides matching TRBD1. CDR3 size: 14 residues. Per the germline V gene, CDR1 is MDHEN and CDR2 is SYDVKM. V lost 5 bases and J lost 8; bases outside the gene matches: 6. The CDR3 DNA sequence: TGTGCCAGCAGTCCGGGACAGGGTTCGGAAAAACTGTTTTTT. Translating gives CASSPGQGSEKLFF.

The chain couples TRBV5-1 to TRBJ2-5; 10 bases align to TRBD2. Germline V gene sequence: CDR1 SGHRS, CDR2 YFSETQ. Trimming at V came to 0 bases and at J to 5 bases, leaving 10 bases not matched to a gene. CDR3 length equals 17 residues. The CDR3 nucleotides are TGCGCCAGCAGCTTGGGATTGCTAGCGGGAGAAGAGGAGACCCAGTACTTC. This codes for CASSLGLLAGEEETQYF.

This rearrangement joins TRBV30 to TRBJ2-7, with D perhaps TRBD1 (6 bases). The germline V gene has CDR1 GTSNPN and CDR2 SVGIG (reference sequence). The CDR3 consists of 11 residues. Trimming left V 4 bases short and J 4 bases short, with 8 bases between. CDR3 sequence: CAWTDRYEQYF. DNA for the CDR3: TGTGCCTGGACGGACAGATACGAGCAGTACTTC. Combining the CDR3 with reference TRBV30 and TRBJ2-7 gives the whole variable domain SQTIHQWPATLVQPVGSPLSLECTVEGTSNPNLYWYRQAAGRGLQLLFYSVGIGQISSEVPQNLSASRPQDRQFILSSKKLLLSDSGFYLCAWTDRYEQYFGPGTRLTVT.

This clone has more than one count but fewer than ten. CDR3: CASSPGQYNEQFF. CDR3 coding DNA: TGTGCCAGCAGCCCGGGACAGTACAATGAGCAGTTCTTC. The V call is TRBV11-3, the J call TRBJ2-1, with TRBD1 matching 7 bases. CDR1 is SGHNT, CDR2 YENEEA, per germline. This CDR3 region has 13 residues. J was trimmed by 4 bases and V by 5 bases; bases with no gene match: 2.

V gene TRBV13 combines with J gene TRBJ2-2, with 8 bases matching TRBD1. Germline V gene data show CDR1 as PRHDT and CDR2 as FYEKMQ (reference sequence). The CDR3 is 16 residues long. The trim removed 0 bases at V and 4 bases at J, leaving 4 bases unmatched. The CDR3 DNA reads TGTGCCAGCAGCTTAGGAGGACAGGGAGGCACCGGGGAGCTGTTTTTT. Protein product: CASSLGGQGGTGELFF.

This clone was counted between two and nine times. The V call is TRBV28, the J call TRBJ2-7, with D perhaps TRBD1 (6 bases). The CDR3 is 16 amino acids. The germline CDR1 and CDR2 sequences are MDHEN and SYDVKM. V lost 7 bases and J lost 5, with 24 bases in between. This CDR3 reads CASNLGPGPGANEQYF. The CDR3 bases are TGTGCCAGCAACTTAGGACCGGGTCCAGGGGCTAACGAGCAGTACTTC.

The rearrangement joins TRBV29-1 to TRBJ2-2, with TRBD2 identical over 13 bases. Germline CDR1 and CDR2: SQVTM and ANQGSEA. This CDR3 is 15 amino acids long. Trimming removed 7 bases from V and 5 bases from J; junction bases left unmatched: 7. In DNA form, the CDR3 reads TGCAGCGCCGTGATGACTAGCGGGAGGACCGGGGAGCTGTTTTTT. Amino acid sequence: CSAVMTSGRTGELFF.

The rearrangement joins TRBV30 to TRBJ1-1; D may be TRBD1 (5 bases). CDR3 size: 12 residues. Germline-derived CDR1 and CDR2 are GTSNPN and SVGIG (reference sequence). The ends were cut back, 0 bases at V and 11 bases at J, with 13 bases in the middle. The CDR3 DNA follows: TGTGCCTGGAGTGTCGGGGGGATTGGCGCTTTCTTT. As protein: CAWSVGGIGAFF.